Listed below are T cell receptor beta chains from one sample, sequenced in a study of shared clonotypes between healthy human individuals. Only in-frame clones appear in the TCRdb table, and some are missing; sequencing was by immunoSEQ multiplex PCR. Here the sample spans 950,000 to 1,100,000 clones, 65% to 75% being singletons. The sample comprised memory CD4+ T cells sorted from blood. The receptors come from a man younger than 30 in good health. The CDR3 runs from the conserved cysteine through the conserved F or W. D genes are given only for firm matches. Some rows have no size entry. The others give once, few or many, or a class for an expanded clone.

length	J	size	V	D	CDR3	DNA
14	TRBJ2-6	.	TRBV5-5	.	CASSYEEGANVLTF	TGTGCCAGCAGCTACGAAGAGGGGGCCAACGTCCTGACTTTC
14	TRBJ1-4	.	TRBV10-3	.	CAISGGSSGEKLFF	TGTGCCATCAGTGGGGGCAGCTCAGGCGAAAAACTGTTTTTT
15	TRBJ2-5	once	TRBV29-1	.	CSARPSQGGGETQYF	TGCAGCGCCCGTCCCTCCCAGGGGGGCGGAGAGACCCAGTACTTC
15	TRBJ2-6	.	TRBV6-5	.	CASRVGTPGANVLTF	TGTGCCAGCAGGGTGGGTACACCTGGGGCCAACGTCCTGACTTTC
19	TRBJ2-5	.	TRBV7-8	TRBD2	CASSLSPRASGRAGETQYF	TGTGCCAGCAGCTTAAGCCCGCGGGCTAGCGGGAGGGCCGGGGAGACCCAGTACTTC
11	TRBJ1-2	.	TRBV30	TRBD1	CASWTGRGYTF	TGTGCCTCATGGACAGGGCGGGGCTACACCTTC
16	TRBJ1-5	.	TRBV28	TRBD1	CASSGELTGKDQPQHF	TGTGCCAGCAGCGGGGAATTGACAGGGAAGGATCAGCCCCAGCATTTT
15	TRBJ2-7	.	TRBV10-1	TRBD1	CASSESTGGSYEQYF	TGCGCCAGCAGTGAGTCCACAGGGGGTTCCTACGAGCAGTACTTC
16	TRBJ1-2	.	TRBV5-5	TRBD1	CASSLAGTVVNYGYTF	TGTGCCAGCAGCTTGGCCGGGACAGTAGTTAACTATGGCTACACCTTC
13	TRBJ2-1	.	TRBV5-6	TRBD1	CASSRQQGAEQFF	TGTGCCAGCAGCCGACAACAGGGGGCTGAGCAGTTCTTC
13	TRBJ1-1	.	TRBV29-1	TRBD1	CSVAGQANTEAFF	TGCAGCGTTGCGGGACAGGCGAACACTGAAGCTTTCTTT
14	TRBJ2-7	.	TRBV6-6	.	CASSWSDREGEQYF	TGTGCCAGCAGTTGGTCAGACCGAGAGGGCGAGCAGTACTTC
16	TRBJ2-7	.	TRBV7-2	TRBD1	CASSSPDRTGTYEQYF	TGTGCCAGCAGCTCGCCAGATAGGACAGGGACCTACGAGCAGTACTTC